A single sample gave rise to the 17 T cell receptor beta chains below, sequenced in a study of cytomegalovirus exposure and HLA in healthy donors. Both 60 Vbeta primers and 13 Jbeta primers went into the PCR. Sequenced by immunoSEQ multiplex PCR; TCRdb stores in-frame clones only, minus some. The sample yields tens of thousands of clones, 55% to 75% seen once. Sample: PBMCs. These receptors came from a man between 50 and 59 years old in good health and CMV-seronegative.

The chain uses TRBV30 and TRBJ1-6; 9 nucleotides match TRBD1. This CDR3 is built from 13 residues. Germline V gene lookup returns CDR1 GTSNPN and CDR2 SVGIG (reference sequence). V lost 6 bases, J lost 8 bases, and 5 bases stayed unmatched. Here the CDR3 reads CACQGQGDSPLHF. Here the CDR3 DNA reads TGTGCCTGTCAGGGACAGGGCGATTCACCCCTCCACTTT.

This clone was detected only a few times. The rearrangement links TRBV19 to TRBJ1-1, with unresolved D. This CDR3 spans 12 amino acids. The V gene lost 7 bases and the J gene lost 6 bases, with 12 bases spanning the gap. Germline V gene data show CDR1 as LNHDA and CDR2 as SQIVND (reference sequence). The CDR3 bases are TGTGCCAGTATGGACTACGTCGCTGAAGCTTTCTTT. This encodes CASMDYVAEAFF.

The chain is built from TRBV5-1 and TRBJ2-2, with 11 bases aligning to TRBD2. Germline V CDR1 and CDR2: SGHRS, YFSETQ. The trim removed 3 bases at V and 7 bases at J, leaving 8 bases unmatched. This CDR3 contains 16 residues. For the CDR3, the DNA is TGCGCCAGCAGCTCCCCAATAGCGGGGGGGCTCGGGGAGCTGTTTTTT. As protein: CASSSPIAGGLGELFF.

V and J are TRBV7-2 and TRBJ2-7; 10 bases are shared with TRBD2. Trimming took 5 bases from V and 1 from J; bases not matched to a gene: 5. Germline V gene data show CDR1 as SGHTA and CDR2 as FQGNSA. This CDR3 is 15 amino acids long. The DNA for the CDR3 is TGTGCCAGCAGCCGACCAGCGGGGGGGTCCTACGAGCAGTACTTC. Amino acids: CASSRPAGGSYEQYF.

The chain combines TRBV7-9 with TRBJ2-2; 9 bases are a match to TRBD1. Losses at the gene ends were 1 base for V and 7 bases for J; bases not matched to a gene: 7. CDR3 length: 16 amino acids. CDR1 and CDR2 from the germline V gene are SEHNR and FQNEAQ (reference sequence). CDR3 in amino acids: CASSLDNRGLVGELFF. The CDR3 DNA follows: TGTGCCAGCAGCTTAGACAACAGGGGGCTTGTCGGGGAGCTGTTTTTT.

About this clone: The junction departs from germline at one end; a sequencing error may be responsible. The V and J genes are TRBV7-7 and TRBJ2-3, with 10 bases fitting TRBD2. CDR1 is SSHAT and CDR2 is FNYEAQ in the germline V gene (reference sequence). This CDR3 is 16 amino acids long. CDR3 loop: CASSLAQRGGADTQYF. As DNA, the CDR3 is TGTGCTAGCAGCTTAGCTCAGCGGGGGGGAGCAGATACGCAGTATTTT.

The chain combines TRBV9 with TRBJ2-2; TRBD1 aligns across 10 bases. The CDR3 is made up of 14 amino acids. V was clipped by 6 bases and J by 5 bases; unmatched bases: 4. Germline-derived CDR1 and CDR2 are SGDLS and YYNGEE. CDR3 DNA: TGTGCCAGCACCAGACAGGGGGCAACCGGGGAGCTGTTTTTT. It is translated as CASTRQGATGELFF.

The CDR3 region has the DNA TGTGCCAGCAGCTCCCGGGAGCCCCGGGAGACCCAGTACTTC. Encoded protein: CASSSREPRETQYF. This chain joins TRBV5-4 and TRBJ2-5; possible D gene TRBD2, 6 bases. V shed 3 bases and J shed 5 bases, with 14 bases lying between them. Germline values: CDR1 SGHNT, CDR2 YYREEE (reference sequence). The CDR3 runs to 14 residues.

This clone occurred once. The chain uses TRBV4-2 and TRBJ2-3; 8 bases are shared with TRBD2. CDR3 length equals 18 residues. The junction had 16 bases not matched to a gene; V was cut back by 5 bases and J by 3 bases. CDR1 and CDR2 (germline): LGHNA, YNFKEQ. The chain's CDR3 is CASSYKVGGGSGTDTQYF. Written as DNA, the CDR3 is TGTGCCAGCAGCTACAAAGTCGGCGGGGGGAGCGGGACAGATACGCAGTATTTT.

The rearrangement links TRBV10-1 to TRBJ2-5; TRBD2 matches at 8 bases. Germline-derived CDR1 and CDR2 are WNHNN and SYGVQD (reference sequence). This CDR3 is 12 amino acids long. Trimming removed 11 bases from V and 2 bases from J; junction bases left unmatched: 4. The CDR3 DNA reads as TGCGCCTCGGGGGGGGGACAAGAGACCCAGTACTTC. It specifies CASGGGQETQYF.

This clone showed up just once. The J gene is TRBJ2-3, the V gene TRBV30, with D maybe TRBD2 (6 bases). The CDR3 contains 13 residues. V was cut by 5 bases and J by 0 bases, with 9 bases left in between. Germline V gene data show CDR1 as GTSNPN and CDR2 as SVGIG (reference sequence). The CDR3 nucleotides read TGTGCCTGGGGGGAGGACAGCACAGATACGCAGTATTTT. The encoded protein is CAWGEDSTDTQYF.

This clone was seen a handful of times. The chain is built from TRBV7-8 and TRBJ2-7, with 7 bases identical to TRBD2. CDR1 is SGHVS, CDR2 FQNEAQ, per germline. J gave up 2 bases and V 5 bases, and 9 bases lay outside the gene matches. This CDR3 has 15 amino acids. The CDR3, as DNA: TGTGCCAGCAGCCGCCAGCGGGACGGAGCCTACGAGCAGTACTTC. It encodes CASSRQRDGAYEQYF.

The chain employs TRBV29-1 and TRBJ1-4; tentatively, D is TRBD1 (6 bases). This CDR3 is 16 amino acids long. Germline V gene lookup returns CDR1 SQVTM and CDR2 ANQGSEA. V was trimmed by 5 bases and J by 1 base, leaving 17 bases between them. CDR3 in amino acids: CSVSAGEKVTNEKLFF. CDR3 nucleotides: TGCAGCGTTAGTGCAGGGGAAAAGGTAACTAATGAAAAACTGTTTTTT.

The chain carries TRBV29-1 and TRBJ2-5, with 9 nucleotides matching TRBD1. The ends lost 4 bases at V and 4 bases at J; junction bases unmatched: 4. In germline, CDR1 is SQVTM, CDR2 ANQGSEA. CDR3 size: 13 residues. The CDR3 DNA follows: TGCAGCGTTGTACAGGGGGCGGTAGAGACCCAGTACTTC. Encoded protein: CSVVQGAVETQYF.

The chain carries TRBV18 and TRBJ2-1; 9 bases match TRBD2. V gave up 0 bases and J gave up 4 bases; unmatched junction bases: 1. The germline CDR1 and CDR2 sequences are KGHSH and LQKENI. The CDR3 covers 15 residues. In DNA form, the CDR3 reads TGTGCCAGCTCACCACCGACTAGCGGATACAATGAGCAGTTCTTC. Its protein product is CASSPPTSGYNEQFF.

In DNA, the CDR3 is TGTGCCAGCAGTGGGGGCGCAGGCCGCAATCAGCCCCAGCATTTT. Translating gives CASSGGAGRNQPQHF. This sequence joins TRBV2 and TRBJ1-5, with D perhaps TRBD1 (5 bases). This CDR3 contains 15 residues. The V gene lost 4 bases and the J gene lost 2 bases, with 12 bases spanning the gap. The germline V gene encodes CDR1 SNHLY and CDR2 FYNNEI.

This chain joins TRBV29-1 and TRBJ1-1; D might be TRBD1 (6 bases). Germline CDR1 reads SQVTM; CDR2 reads ANQGSEA. CDR3 length: 14 residues. The ends were cut back, 6 bases at V and 3 bases at J, with 17 bases in the middle. The CDR3, as DNA: TGCAGCGTAGGGGGGGCAGCCGCGGACACTGAAGCTTTCTTT. Residues: CSVGGAAADTEAFF.